Below, one T cell receptor (beta chain) is given with its context. The target antigen is unknown. These data come from a study of T cells expressing NK-cell markers. Study-wide findings and caveats: These clonotypes additionally ranked first within the CD3+CD56-NKG2C+ fraction of several donors. CD8+ T cells in 5 to 7 donors included dominant NKG2C+ clonotypes at roughly 1.0-8%.

Germline assignment: CDR1 SGHRS and CDR2 YFSETQ. The CDR3 is 14 amino acids. Following a re-call of the 5' RACE reads, TCRdb has one entry per CDR3 protein and lacks DNA. The table lists around 14,000 distinct CDR3 sequences. The receptor was derived from a man aged 18-70 years in good health. Sequencing was carried out using blood T cells: a sorted CD56 or NKG2C T cell subset, CD4+ or CD8+ T cells, or bulk PBMC T cells (not recorded which). This chain joins TRBV5-1 and TRBJ1-2. CDR3 protein: CASSLDFGLGGYTF.